The 8 T cell receptor beta chains listed next were all sequenced from one sample in a study of cytomegalovirus exposure and HLA in healthy donors. Using immunoSEQ multiplex PCR, the repertoire was profiled, and TCRdb retains in-frame clones only, with some absent. The sample includes some 210,000 clones, around 87% of them seen just once. Sequenced input: PBMCs. These receptors came from a woman between 18 and 30 years old in good health and CMV-seropositive.

This chain connects TRBV6-5 to TRBJ1-2; D gene ambiguous. V was shortened by 5 bases and J by 6 bases, with 7 bases between the two germline ends. Germline CDR1 is MNHEY and CDR2 is SVGAGI. This CDR3 is built from 11 residues. Written as DNA, the CDR3 is TGTGCCAGCAGTATGCGGCATGGCTACACCTTC. Protein product: CASSMRHGYTF.

Here the CDR3 reads CASSGGQGKNQFF. The CDR3 coding sequence is TGTGCCAGCAGTGGGGGACAGGGGAAAAATCAGTTCTTC. The genes are TRBV2 and TRBJ2-1; 10 positions agree with TRBD1. Germline V gene lookup returns CDR1 SNHLY and CDR2 FYNNEI. This CDR3 is built from 13 residues. Unmatched junction bases numbered 7, after V lost 4 bases and J lost 13 bases. The whole variable domain, filled in from reference TRBV2 and TRBJ2-1, reads EPEVTQTPSHQVTQMGQEVILRCVPISNHLYFYWYRQILGQKVEFLVSFYNNEISEKSEIFDDQFSVERPDGSNFTLKIRSTKLEDSAMYFCASSGGQGKNQFFGPGTRLTVL.

The genes are TRBV2 and TRBJ1-2; a weak D match, TRBD1 (5 bases). This CDR3 is built from 14 residues. The germline V and J ends were trimmed by 4 bases and 6 bases, with 15 bases remaining between them. Germline V CDR1 and CDR2: SNHLY, FYNNEI. The CDR3 DNA follows: TGTGCCAGCAGTGCCATGGCGATAGGGGATGGCTACACCTTC. Amino acid sequence: CASSAMAIGDGYTF.

The chain has TRBV11-2 and TRBJ2-1, with a tentative D call TRBD1 (6 bases). The V and J ends lost 3 bases and 6 bases respectively, with 24 bases between them. Germline V gene sequence: CDR1 SGHAT, CDR2 FQNNGV. The CDR3 is 18 residues long. CDR3 bases: TGTGCCAGCAGCTTTTACCCACCAGAGGGGCAGGGGTTCAATGAGCAGTTCTTC. This codes for CASSFYPPEGQGFNEQFF.

The CDR3 loop reads CATSGRGQGVSYNEQFF. The CDR3 DNA follows: TGTGCCACCAGCGGCAGGGGACAGGGGGTTTCCTACAATGAGCAGTTCTTC. The V call is TRBV15, the J call TRBJ2-1, with 11 positions matching TRBD1. CDR1 and CDR2 from the germline V gene are LNHNV and YYDKDF (reference sequence). CDR3 length equals 17 residues. V shed 5 bases and J 1 base; nucleotides not matched to a gene: 7.

The V gene is TRBV4-1, the J gene TRBJ1-1; D gene ambiguous. The CDR3 is 14 residues long. V lost 4 bases and J 2 bases, leaving 11 bases between the germline ends. Germline V CDR1 and CDR2: MGHRA, YSYEKL. CDR3 DNA: TGCGCCAGCAGCCCTTGGGCAGCTAACACTGAAGCTTTCTTT. The encoded protein is CASSPWAANTEAFF.

V usage is TRBV10-3 and J usage is TRBJ2-7, with no clear D. V lost 4 bases to trimming and J lost 0 bases, with 7 bases between them. Germline V gene data show CDR1 as ENHRY and CDR2 as SYGVKD. This CDR3 is 13 amino acids long. CDR3 coding DNA: TGTGCCATCAGTGCCGTCAGCTCCTACGAGCAGTACTTC. Amino acid sequence: CAISAVSSYEQYF.

Remarks on this clone: This CDR3 is also generated by other DNA sequences in the sample. This rearrangement joins TRBV9 to TRBJ2-7; D might be TRBD2 (5 bases). Germline V gene sequence: CDR1 SGDLS, CDR2 YYNGEE. The ends were cut back, 0 bases at V and 0 bases at J, with 10 bases in the middle. The CDR3 has 15 amino acids. The CDR3 loop is CASSVAGGSSYEQYF. In nucleotides, the CDR3 is TGTGCCAGCAGCGTAGCCGGAGGAAGCTCCTACGAGCAGTACTTC.